The clone carrying this T cell receptor beta chain was picked up a small number of times. The target antigen is unknown. The sample is drawn from a study of liver allograft versus peripheral blood T cells. Overall study context: Blood and transplanted-liver T cell receptor repertoires from recipients were compared. Study findings and constraints: Liver allograft repertoires of T cell receptors reportedly diverged from peripheral blood repertoires.

TCRdb analysed the reads with MiXCR anew, one entry per CDR3 protein. The sample holds about 2,300 distinct CDR3 sequences, 15% to 20% seen once. The germline CDR1 and CDR2 sequences are MNHNS and SASEGT. The CDR3 spans 16 residues. Trimming cost V 6 bases and J 6 bases; bases outside gene matches: 13. The receptor's source is a human patient who had a liver transplant. These T cells may partly come from the graft donor. The V and J genes are TRBV6-1 and TRBJ1-2; 10 bases fit TRBD1. The CDR3 nucleotides read TGTGCCAGCAGGAGTCCGCTCGACAGGGGGCGGAATGGCTACACCTTC. Protein sequence: CASRSPLDRGRNGYTF.